The clone carrying this T cell receptor (beta chain) was counted only a few times. Its specificity is not known. The V gene's germline CDR1 is ENHRY and CDR2 SYGVKD. There are 16 residues in the CDR3. V trimming: 6 bases; J trimming: 6 bases; junction bases outside the gene matches: 8. This entry comes from a study of cytomegalovirus exposure and HLA in healthy donors. Overall study findings and caveats: Based on reports, TCR beta sequences accurately predicted HLA-A and HLA-B alleles for most subjects.

The primer mix had 60 Vbeta and 13 Jbeta primers. Profiled with immunoSEQ multiplex PCR; TCRdb holds only in-frame clones, not every one. The sample gives 85,000 to 110,000 clones, 60% to 70% of which show up once; approximately 3.5% is in the top ten. The sample taken for sequencing was PBMCs. The gene calls are TRBV10-3 and TRBJ1-4; 12 positions agree with TRBD1. The source of this sequence is a woman in her 50s in good health and CMV-seronegative. The CDR3 DNA sequence: TGTGCCATCAGCTCGGGACAGGGGGCTTCAGATGAAAAACTGTTTTTT. Encoded protein: CAISSGQGASDEKLFF.